The entry below gives a single TCR beta chain sequence along with its context. It was cDNA, reverse transcribed from extracted RNA, that served as the sequencing template. Measured with immunoSEQ multiplex PCR; TCRdb has only the in-frame clones, and not every one. This table holds approximately 180,000 clones, 64% found once. The sample comes from a study of CD8+ T cells in alopecia areata. Treatment defined: oral pan-JAK inhibitor, 5-10 mg twice daily. This CDR3 spans 17 amino acids. CDR1 and CDR2 (germline): GTSNPN, SVGIG (reference sequence). The V end was cut by 4 bases, the J end by 0 bases, with 16 bases between.

The receptor's source is a human donor with alopecia areata. Sequences were derived from CD4+ T cells sorted from blood, sampled at week 49, from a patient treated with tofacitinib. The chain is built from TRBV30 and TRBJ2-6; the D gene is possibly TRBD1 (5 bases). CDR3 bases: TGTGCCTGGATAAGGACACAACGCGGCTCTGGGGCCAACGTCCTGACTTTC. Residues: CAWIRTQRGSGANVLTF.